Shown below are 23 T cell receptor beta chains from a single sample sequenced in a study of shared clonotypes between healthy human individuals. Assay used: immunoSEQ multiplex PCR; TCRdb lists only in-frame clones, some missing. The table includes around 2.1 million clones, approximately 94% detected once. Only CD45RO-negative cells positively selected for CCR7 counted as naive CD8 cells, so terminally differentiated effector memory CD45RA+ cells were excluded. Sequences were obtained from naive CD8+ T cells from PBMCs. The receptors here all came from a young man in good health. Some clones in this sample may be carry-over from other donors' samples.

The V and J genes are TRBV5-1 and TRBJ2-5, with TRBD2 matching over 8 bases. V lost 5 bases, J lost 5 bases, and 11 bases stayed unmatched. The CDR3 loop spans 15 amino acids. CDR1 is SGHRS and CDR2 is YFSETQ in the germline V gene. The CDR3 DNA reads TGCGCCAGCAGGACCGGGACTAGAGGTGGGGAGACCCAGTACTTC. Translated, it gives CASRTGTRGGETQYF.

The chain employs TRBV11-2 and TRBJ2-1; D is unclear. This CDR3 spans 15 amino acids. The germline V gene encodes CDR1 SGHAT and CDR2 FQNNGV. With 7 bases removed from V and 0 bases from J, the gap between germline ends came to 13 bases. The CDR3 protein is CASTLGFSSYNEQFF. CDR3 in DNA: TGTGCCAGCACCCTAGGGTTTAGCTCCTACAATGAGCAGTTCTTC. The complete variable domain, with remaining parts taken from reference TRBV11-2 and TRBJ2-1, reads EAGVAQSPRYKIIEKRQSVAFWCNPISGHATLYWYQQILGQGPKLLIQFQNNGVVDDSQLPKDRFSAERLKGVDSTLKIQPAKLEDSAVYLCASTLGFSSYNEQFFGPGTRLTVL.

This chain joins TRBV28 and TRBJ2-5; D remains ambiguous. Trimming took 5 bases from V and 0 from J, leaving 1 base between them. The germline gives CDR1 MDHEN, CDR2 SYDVKM. There are 11 residues in the CDR3. CDR3 sequence: CASSHQETQYF. The CDR3 region has the DNA TGTGCCAGCAGTCACCAAGAGACCCAGTACTTC.

Notes on this clone: Other DNA sequences from this sample encode an identical CDR3 as well. V and J are TRBV9 and TRBJ1-5; tentative D call: TRBD1 (6 bases). V lost 3 bases and J 7 bases, leaving 14 bases between the germline ends. Per the germline V gene, CDR1 is SGDLS and CDR2 is YYNGEE. The CDR3 is 14 residues long. Written as DNA, the CDR3 is TGTGCCAGCAGCGCCGGGGGGGGCGGACAGCCCCAGCATTTT. Its translation: CASSAGGGGQPQHF.

The chain joins TRBV6-6 to TRBJ2-7; 10 nucleotides line up with TRBD2. V shed 6 bases, J shed 3 bases, and the junction held 8 bases outside the gene matches. The V gene's germline CDR1 is MNHNY and CDR2 SVGAGI (reference sequence). CDR3 length equals 15 residues. The CDR3 protein is CASRPAGGRDYEQYF. CDR3 coding DNA: TGTGCCAGCAGACCAGCGGGAGGGCGGGACTACGAGCAGTACTTC.

The genes are TRBV5-1 and TRBJ2-7; 15 bases line up with TRBD2. This CDR3 contains 17 residues. J was trimmed by 1 base and V by 4 bases; bases with no gene match: 6. Germline CDR1 is SGHRS and CDR2 is YFSETQ. The CDR3 DNA reads as TGCGCCAGCAGCCTGGGACTAGCGGGAGGAGGATCCTACGAGCAGTACTTC. Its translation: CASSLGLAGGGSYEQYF.

This chain joins TRBV9 and TRBJ1-1, with 9 nucleotides matching TRBD1. The CDR3 covers 13 residues. Germline lookup yields CDR1 SGDLS and CDR2 YYNGEE. Germline trimming cut 3 bases from V and 8 bases from J; bases unmatched to any gene: 5. Here the CDR3 DNA reads TGTGCCAGCAGCGACCGGGACAGGGAAGAAGCTTTCTTT. It specifies CASSDRDREEAFF.

V gene TRBV30 combines with J gene TRBJ2-4, with 9 bases identical to TRBD2. Germline CDR1 is GTSNPN and CDR2 is SVGIG (reference sequence). The CDR3 is 18 residues long. J gave up 1 base and V 2 bases, and 12 bases lay outside the gene matches. CDR3 amino acids: CAWSQLAGNPRAKNIQYF. CDR3 in DNA: TGTGCCTGGAGTCAACTAGCGGGCAATCCAAGGGCCAAAAACATTCAGTACTTC.

The chain employs TRBV27 and TRBJ1-6; possibly TRBD1 for D (5 bases). Germline V gene lookup returns CDR1 MNHEY and CDR2 SMNVEV (reference sequence). The CDR3 length is 13 residues. The ends were cut back, 4 bases at V and 7 bases at J, with 8 bases in the middle. CDR3 in amino acids: CASSSTVNSPLHF. CDR3 nucleotides: TGTGCCAGCAGTTCGACAGTCAATTCACCCCTCCACTTT.

The V gene is TRBV9, the J gene TRBJ1-1; 7 bases match TRBD1. Germline CDR1 is SGDLS and CDR2 is YYNGEE. The V segment lost 0 bases and the J segment 4 bases; nucleotides outside the gene matches: 6. CDR3 length equals 15 residues. The CDR3 spells CASSVGGAGGTEAFF. The CDR3 bases are TGTGCCAGCAGCGTAGGAGGAGCAGGGGGCACTGAAGCTTTCTTT.

The CDR3 here is CASSQERAGGPSTGELFF. The CDR3 DNA is TGTGCCAGCAGCCAAGAACGGGCGGGAGGGCCGAGCACCGGGGAGCTGTTTTTT. The chain recombines TRBV4-2 with TRBJ2-2, with 9 nucleotides matching TRBD2. Looked up from germline, CDR1 is LGHNA and CDR2 is YNFKEQ. V lost 0 bases to trimming and J lost 4 bases; unmatched junction nucleotides: 9. The CDR3 has 18 residues.

CDR3 sequence reads: CASSLKVHTEAFF. CDR3 coding DNA: TGTGCCAGCAGTTTAAAGGTCCACACTGAAGCTTTCTTT. The V gene is TRBV27, the J gene TRBJ1-1; D gene ambiguous. Trimming pared 2 bases from V and 3 bases from J, leaving 7 bases between. This CDR3 contains 13 residues. Germline values: CDR1 MNHEY, CDR2 SMNVEV (reference sequence).

J is TRBJ1-5 and V is TRBV19, with unresolved D. Trimming took 7 bases from V and 4 from J, leaving 11 bases between them. Germline values: CDR1 LNHDA, CDR2 SQIVND (reference sequence). This CDR3 spans 13 amino acids. The CDR3 DNA is TGTGCCAGTAAGTCTATAGGGAATCAGCCCCAGCATTTT. It encodes CASKSIGNQPQHF.

V gene TRBV7-2 combines with J gene TRBJ2-1; TRBD2 aligns across 11 bases. V gave up 3 bases and J gave up 0 bases; unmatched junction bases: 7. CDR1 SGHTA and CDR2 FQGNSA come from the germline V gene. The CDR3 is 18 residues long. In DNA form, the CDR3 reads TGTGCCAGCAGCTTCAGGACTAGCGGGTTGAGCTCCTACAATGAGCAGTTCTTC. This encodes CASSFRTSGLSSYNEQFF.

In its sample, this clone was seen once. The genes are TRBV6-1 and TRBJ2-2, with D perhaps being TRBD1 or TRBD2 (5 bases each). The CDR3 contains 16 residues. Germline CDR1 reads MNHNS; CDR2 reads SASEGT. Trimming shortened V by 3 bases and J by 0 bases, and 11 bases separated the two germline ends. The CDR3: CASSDIGAANTGELFF. CDR3 DNA sequence: TGTGCCAGCAGTGATATCGGGGCAGCGAACACCGGGGAGCTGTTTTTT.

The chain is built from TRBV29-1 and TRBJ1-2; tentatively, D is TRBD1 (5 bases). Deletions cut 4 bases from V and 4 bases from J, with 13 bases between. CDR3 size: 13 residues. Per germline, CDR1 SQVTM and CDR2 ANQGSEA. The CDR3 coding sequence is TGCAGCGTTGGCCCTTCGACAGCCTATGGCTACACCTTC. Its translation: CSVGPSTAYGYTF.

The V call is TRBV15, the J call TRBJ2-1, with TRBD2 as a possible D gene (6 bases). CDR1 LNHNV and CDR2 YYDKDF come from the germline V gene (reference sequence). This CDR3 contains 14 residues. Trimming shortened V by 1 base and J by 6 bases, and 10 bases separated the two germline ends. The CDR3 nucleotides are TGTGCCACCAGCAGAGGTAGCGGTCTCAATGAGCAGTTCTTC. It specifies CATSRGSGLNEQFF.

The chain uses TRBV28 and TRBJ2-7; a possible D gene is TRBD2 (5 bases). Germline loops: CDR1 MDHEN, CDR2 SYDVKM. V was shortened by 6 bases and J by 3 bases, with 6 bases between the two germline ends. The CDR3 consists of 11 residues. The CDR3 DNA reads TGTGCCAGCAGGGACTTCTACGAGCAGTACTTC. It specifies CASRDFYEQYF. The full variable domain, in which reference TRBV28 and TRBJ2-7 provide the parts outside the CDR3, is DVKVTQSSRYLVKRTGEKVFLECVQDMDHENMFWYRQDPGLGLRLIYFSYDVKMKEKGDIPEGYSVSREKKERFSLILESASTNQTSMYLCASRDFYEQYFGPGTRLTVT.

The rearrangement uses TRBV5-6 and TRBJ1-1; perhaps TRBD1 as D (5 bases). CDR1 is SGHDT and CDR2 is YYEEEE in the germline V gene. The CDR3 has 12 residues. V was cut by 0 bases and J by 11 bases, with 11 bases left in between. The CDR3 loop reads CASSLGGAGAFF. For the CDR3, the DNA is TGTGCCAGCAGCTTGGGAGGGGCCGGGGCTTTCTTT.

This clone was recorded once. This chain joins TRBV9 and TRBJ2-4; 8 nucleotides agree with TRBD2. The V segment lost 4 bases and the J segment 9 bases; nucleotides outside the gene matches: 15. CDR1 is SGDLS and CDR2 is YYNGEE in the germline V gene. The length of the CDR3 is 16 residues. CDR3 loop: CASSSEHGLAGGIQYF. DNA of the CDR3: TGTGCCAGCAGCTCCGAACACGGACTAGCAGGAGGCATTCAGTACTTC.

The CDR3, as DNA: TGCGCCAGCAGCCACTTACCGGGACAGGGGAACACTGAAGCTTTCTTT. Protein: CASSHLPGQGNTEAFF. V gene TRBV4-1 combines with J gene TRBJ1-1, with 9 nucleotides matching TRBD1. CDR1 is MGHRA, CDR2 YSYEKL, per germline. The V and J ends lost 3 bases and 1 base, in that order; junction bases with no gene match: 6. The CDR3 is 16 amino acids.

This chain links TRBV29-1 with TRBJ1-2; a possible D gene is TRBD1 (6 bases). Between the trimmed V and J ends, which lost 8 bases and 3 bases, there was a span of 19 bases. The length of the CDR3 is 14 residues. In germline, CDR1 is SQVTM, CDR2 ANQGSEA. The CDR3 is CSSEGGAYDYGYTF. The CDR3 DNA is TGCAGCTCCGAAGGGGGGGCTTACGACTATGGCTACACCTTC.

This chain joins TRBV29-1 and TRBJ2-5; 11 bases line up with TRBD1. CDR1 is SQVTM and CDR2 is ANQGSEA in the germline V gene. Losses at the gene ends were 1 base for V and 5 bases for J; bases not matched to a gene: 0. This CDR3 has 13 amino acids. The CDR3 DNA is TGCAGCGTTGAAGGGGACAGGGGGGAGACCCAGTACTTC. This encodes CSVEGDRGETQYF.